Shown below are 13 T cell receptor beta chains from a single sample sequenced in a study of blood T cell repertoires in COVID-19. Here immunoSEQ multiplex PCR was the method, and the copy in TCRdb shows in-frame clones only, minus some. The table includes nearly 200,000 clones, under 90% detected once. The sample taken for sequencing was peripheral blood. The receptors were gathered from a human donor in a cohort sampled during active COVID-19.

The chain carries TRBV18 and TRBJ1-2; a weak D match, TRBD1 (6 bases). Looked up from germline, CDR1 is KGHSH and CDR2 is LQKENI. There are 14 residues in the CDR3. Trimming stripped 0 bases from V and 4 bases from J, with 9 bases between. The CDR3 here is CASSPPGRGYGYTF. Written as DNA, the CDR3 is TGTGCCAGCTCACCACCGGGCAGGGGCTATGGCTACACCTTC. The variable domain in full, with the rest retrieved from reference TRBV18 and TRBJ1-2, is NAGVMQNPRHLVRRRGQEARLRCSPMKGHSHVYWYRQLPEEGLKFMVYLQKENIIDESGMPKERFSAEFPKEGPSILRIQQVVRGDSAAYFCASSPPGRGYGYTFGSGTRLTVV.

The rearrangement uses TRBV2 and TRBJ1-4, with 8 bases fitting TRBD1. Trimming cost V 11 bases and J 5 bases; bases outside gene matches: 7. The CDR3 runs to 13 residues. Germline CDR1 is SNHLY and CDR2 is FYNNEI. CDR3 nucleotides: TGTGCCGGCAAACGACAGGGGAATGAAAAACTGTTTTTT. Residues: CAGKRQGNEKLFF.

The chain recombines TRBV7-8 with TRBJ1-1; TRBD1 agrees at 8 bases. CDR3 length: 15 amino acids. Germline V lookup: CDR1 SGHVS, CDR2 FQNEAQ. Germline trimming cut 1 base from V and 4 bases from J; bases unmatched to any gene: 5. The CDR3 is CASSLGDRLITEAFF. The CDR3 DNA reads TGTGCCAGCAGCTTAGGGGACAGGCTAATCACTGAAGCTTTCTTT. Full variable domain (rest looked up from reference TRBV7-8 and TRBJ1-1): GAGVSQSPRYKVAKRGQDVALRCDPISGHVSLFWYQQALGQGPEFLTYFQNEAQLDKSGLPSDRFFAERPEGSVSTLKIQRTQQEDSAVYLCASSLGDRLITEAFFGQGTRLTVV.

CDR3 sequence reads: CASSLVTSGASGTQYF. CDR3 bases: TGCGCCAGCAGCTTGGTTACTAGCGGGGCCTCCGGGACCCAGTACTTC. The V gene is TRBV5-1, the J gene TRBJ2-5; 10 nucleotides match TRBD2. CDR3 size: 16 residues. The J segment lost 7 bases and the V segment lost 0 bases, leaving 9 bases of the junction unmatched. Germline CDR1 SGHRS, CDR2 YFSETQ.

The V and J genes are TRBV4-1 and TRBJ1-5; TRBD1 matches 7 bases. V shed 3 bases, J shed 8 bases, and the junction held 7 bases outside the gene matches. The CDR3 runs 14 residues. The V gene's germline CDR1 is MGHRA and CDR2 YSYEKL. This chain's CDR3 is CASSHQTGPEPQHF. CDR3 DNA: TGCGCCAGCAGCCACCAGACAGGGCCGGAGCCCCAGCATTTT.

The J gene is TRBJ2-2, the V gene TRBV5-1; TRBD2 agrees at 8 bases. Germline CDR1 is SGHRS and CDR2 is YFSETQ. J lost 6 bases, V lost 5 bases, and 12 bases had no gene match. There are 16 residues in the CDR3. The CDR3 nucleotides are TGCGCCAGCAGGTACCCGGGACTAGAGGGACCCGGGGAGCTGTTTTTT. Translating it yields CASRYPGLEGPGELFF.

This sequence joins TRBV29-1 and TRBJ1-1, with TRBD1 matching over 7 bases. This CDR3 region has 14 residues. The germline gives CDR1 SQVTM, CDR2 ANQGSEA. Germline trimming cut 4 bases from V and 3 bases from J; bases unmatched to any gene: 8. The CDR3 DNA is TGCAGCGTTGGACAGGGTCTGGGGTACACTGAAGCTTTCTTT. It codes for CSVGQGLGYTEAFF. The full variable domain, completed using reference TRBV29-1 and TRBJ1-1, is SAVISQKPSRDICQRGTSLTIQCQVDSQVTMMFWYRQQPGQSLTLIATANQGSEATYESGFVIDKFPISRPNLTFSTLTVSNMSPEDSSIYLCSVGQGLGYTEAFFGQGTRLTVV.

The chain uses TRBV20-1 and TRBJ2-1; 7 positions match TRBD2. The trim removed 7 bases at V and 7 bases at J, leaving 4 bases unmatched. CDR3 size: 11 residues. CDR1 and CDR2 (germline): DFQATT, SNEGSKA (reference sequence). CDR3: CSVRGENEQFF. CDR3 coding DNA: TGCAGTGTACGGGGGGAAAATGAGCAGTTCTTC.

This chain links TRBV6-4 with TRBJ2-2, with D perhaps TRBD1 (6 bases). The CDR3 loop spans 14 amino acids. CDR1 is MRHNA and CDR2 is SNTAGT in the germline V gene. Trimming left V 4 bases short and J 6 bases short, with 12 bases between. The CDR3: CASSVEGGAGELFF. CDR3 DNA sequence: TGTGCCAGCAGTGTGGAAGGGGGAGCCGGGGAGCTGTTTTTT.

The chain joins TRBV5-1 to TRBJ2-3, with unresolved D. The germline gives CDR1 SGHRS, CDR2 YFSETQ. This CDR3 contains 14 residues. Trimming left V 2 bases short and J 2 bases short, with 9 bases between. The CDR3: CASSLVLDTDTQYF. CDR3 DNA: TGCGCCAGCAGCTTAGTTTTAGACACAGATACGCAGTATTTT. The full variable domain, in which reference TRBV5-1 and TRBJ2-3 provide the parts outside the CDR3, is KAGVTQTPRYLIKTRGQQVTLSCSPISGHRSVSWYQQTPGQGLQFLFEYFSETQRNKGNFPGRFSGRQFSNSRSEMNVSTLELGDSALYLCASSLVLDTDTQYFGPGTRLTVL.

This chain uses TRBV7-8 with TRBJ1-2, with D maybe TRBD1 (6 bases). The CDR3 is 14 residues long. V lost 5 bases to trimming and J lost 8 bases, with 18 bases between them. Germline V gene sequence: CDR1 SGHVS, CDR2 FQNEAQ. The CDR3 DNA sequence: TGTGCCAGCAGCCCCCCCCTAGAGGGGGAAGGCTACACCTTC. This sequence encodes CASSPPLEGEGYTF. The full variable domain, with the rest looked up from reference TRBV7-8 and TRBJ1-2, is GAGVSQSPRYKVAKRGQDVALRCDPISGHVSLFWYQQALGQGPEFLTYFQNEAQLDKSGLPSDRFFAERPEGSVSTLKIQRTQQEDSAVYLCASSPPLEGEGYTFGSGTRLTVV.

This rearrangement joins TRBV2 to TRBJ1-5, with TRBD1 matching 7 bases. This CDR3 region has 14 residues. V was pared by 4 bases and J by 7 bases, with 7 bases of the junction left unmatched. Germline V gives CDR1 SNHLY, CDR2 FYNNEI. In DNA form, the CDR3 reads TGTGCCAGCAGTGTGATAGGGGGCAGACAGCCCCAGCATTTT. Residues: CASSVIGGRQPQHF.

The chain carries TRBV5-1 and TRBJ2-1, with 7 positions matching TRBD2. Germline values: CDR1 SGHRS, CDR2 YFSETQ. The CDR3 contains 16 residues. After removal of 5 bases from V and 5 bases from J, the junction contained 13 bases not matched to a gene. CDR3 sequence reads: CASRAWGLRTDNEQFF. CDR3 bases: TGCGCCAGCAGAGCTTGGGGACTAAGAACGGACAATGAGCAGTTCTTC.